The rows below give T cell receptor beta chains drawn from one sample of a study of blood T cell repertoires in COVID-19. Sequencing used immunoSEQ multiplex PCR; TCRdb keeps in-frame clones, though not all of them. The profile shows approximately 120,000 clones, more than 70% of them singletons. Sequenced: peripheral blood. The receptors stem from a human donor in a cohort sampled during active COVID-19. Both conserved end residues are part of each CDR3. The D gene is left open where the match is weak. Some rows mark clone size as missing; the rest say once, few, many or name a class of expanded clone.

V gene,J gene,clone size,D gene,CDR3 DNA,CDR3 protein
TRBV9,TRBJ2-1,NA,TRBD2,TGTGCCAGCAGCGTAGCCGGGGGGGGAGGGAATGAGCAGTTCTTC,CASSVAGGGGNEQFF
TRBV3-1/TRBV3-2,TRBJ2-2,NA,NA,TGTGCCAGCAGTCCCCCGGGACAAGGGAACACCGGGGAGCTGTTTTTT,CASSPPGQGNTGELFF
TRBV6-1,TRBJ2-3,NA,TRBD2,TGTGCCAGCAGTGAAAGGGGGACTAGCGGGAGGACCGCCTCAGATACGCAGTATTTT,CASSERGTSGRTASDTQYF
TRBV5-1,TRBJ2-1,NA,TRBD1,TGCGCCAGCAGCGTGGGACAGGCAGGCAGCAATGAGCAGTTCTTC,CASSVGQAGSNEQFF
TRBV5-4,TRBJ1-1,few,NA,TGTGCCAGCAGGGTAAGGGGGAACACTGAAGCTTTCTTT,CASRVRGNTEAFF
TRBV7-6,TRBJ2-6,NA,NA,TGTGCCAGCAGCCACACACGCTCTGGGGCCAACGTCCTGACTTTC,CASSHTRSGANVLTF
TRBV6-6,TRBJ2-1,NA,NA,TGTGCCAGCAGCCCCGGACTGAACTCCTACAATGAGCAGTTCTTC,CASSPGLNSYNEQFF
TRBV18,TRBJ2-5,NA,NA,TGTGCCAGCTCACCTGACAGACTGAGAGCAAGCGCGACCCAGTACTTC,CASSPDRLRASATQYF
TRBV11-2,TRBJ2-7,NA,NA,TGTGCCAGCAGCCGAGGACAGTTCTACGAGCAGTACTTC,CASSRGQFYEQYF
TRBV9,TRBJ2-7,NA,NA,TGTGCCAGCAGCGCCCTTGGCCTCTCCTACGAGCAGTACTTC,CASSALGLSYEQYF
TRBV5-6,TRBJ1-2,NA,NA,TGTGCCAGCAGATCGTACTATGGCTACACCTTC,CASRSYYGYTF
TRBV19,TRBJ1-5,NA,TRBD1,TGTGCCAGTAGTTCGACAGGGAACGATCAGCCCCAGCATTTT,CASSSTGNDQPQHF
TRBV6-5,TRBJ1-4,NA,TRBD1,TGTGCCAGCAGAGAGCCGGGACAGGGAGGTGAAAAACTGTTTTTT,CASREPGQGGEKLFF
TRBV2,TRBJ2-2,NA,NA,TGTGCCAGTCAGACAGTGAACACCGGGGAGCTGTTTTTT,CASQTVNTGELFF
TRBV6-5,TRBJ2-7,once,NA,TGTGCCAGCGGGGACAATTACGAGCAGTACTTC,CASGDNYEQYF
TRBV29-1,TRBJ2-3,NA,TRBD2,TGCAGCGCTCAACTACTAGCGGGTAACACAGATACGCAGTATTTT,CSAQLLAGNTDTQYF